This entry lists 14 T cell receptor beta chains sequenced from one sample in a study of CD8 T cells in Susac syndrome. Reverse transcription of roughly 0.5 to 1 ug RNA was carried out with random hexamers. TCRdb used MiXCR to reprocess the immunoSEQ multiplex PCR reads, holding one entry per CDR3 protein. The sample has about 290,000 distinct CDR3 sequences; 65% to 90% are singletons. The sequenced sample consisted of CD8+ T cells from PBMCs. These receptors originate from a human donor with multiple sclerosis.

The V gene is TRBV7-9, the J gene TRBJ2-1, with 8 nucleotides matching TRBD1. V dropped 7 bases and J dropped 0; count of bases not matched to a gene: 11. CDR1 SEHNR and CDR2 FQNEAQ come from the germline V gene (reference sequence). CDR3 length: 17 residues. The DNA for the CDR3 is TGTGCCAGCATCCCTTGGACAGGGAAAGTCTCCTACAATGAGCAGTTCTTC. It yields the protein CASIPWTGKVSYNEQFF.

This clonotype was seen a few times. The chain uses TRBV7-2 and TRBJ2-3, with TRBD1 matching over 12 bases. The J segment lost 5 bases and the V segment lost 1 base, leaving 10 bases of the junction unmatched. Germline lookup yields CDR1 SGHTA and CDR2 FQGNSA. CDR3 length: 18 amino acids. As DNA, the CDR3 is TGTGCCAGCAGCTTAGTCGGGACAGGGGGCCCCGGGAGAGATACGCAGTATTTT. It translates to CASSLVGTGGPGRDTQYF.

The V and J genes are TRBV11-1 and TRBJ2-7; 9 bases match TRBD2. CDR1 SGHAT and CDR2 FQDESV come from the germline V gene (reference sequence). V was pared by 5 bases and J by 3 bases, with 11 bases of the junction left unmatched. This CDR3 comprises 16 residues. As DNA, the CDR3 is TGTGCCAGCAGCGCCCTTAGGGCGGGAGGGAACTACGAGCAGTACTTC. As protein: CASSALRAGGNYEQYF.

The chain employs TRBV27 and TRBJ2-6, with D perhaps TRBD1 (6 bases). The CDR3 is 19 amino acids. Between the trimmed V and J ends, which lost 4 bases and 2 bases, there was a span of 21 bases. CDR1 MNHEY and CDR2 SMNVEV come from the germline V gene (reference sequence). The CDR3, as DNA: TGTGCCAGCAGTTCCCCCGACAGGTCCTCGTTGACTGGGGCCAACGTCCTGACTTTC. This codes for CASSSPDRSSLTGANVLTF.

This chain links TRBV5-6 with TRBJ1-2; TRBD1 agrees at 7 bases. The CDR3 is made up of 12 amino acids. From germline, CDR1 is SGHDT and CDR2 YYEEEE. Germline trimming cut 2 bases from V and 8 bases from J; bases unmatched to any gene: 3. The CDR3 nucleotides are TGTGCCAGCAGCTTCGAAGGGGGCGGCTACACCTTC. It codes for CASSFEGGGYTF.

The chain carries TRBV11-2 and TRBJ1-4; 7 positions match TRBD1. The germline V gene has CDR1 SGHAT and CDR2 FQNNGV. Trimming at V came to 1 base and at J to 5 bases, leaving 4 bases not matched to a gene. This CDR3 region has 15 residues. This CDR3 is CASSLASRGNEKLFF. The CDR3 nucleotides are TGTGCCAGCAGCTTAGCAAGCAGGGGGAATGAAAAACTGTTTTTT.

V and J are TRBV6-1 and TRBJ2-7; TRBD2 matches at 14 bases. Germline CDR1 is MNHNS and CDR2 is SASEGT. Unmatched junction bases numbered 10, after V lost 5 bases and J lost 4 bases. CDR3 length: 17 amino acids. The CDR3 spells CASSPLPGTSGSYEQYF. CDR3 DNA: TGTGCCAGCAGTCCACTCCCAGGGACTAGCGGGAGTTACGAGCAGTACTTC.

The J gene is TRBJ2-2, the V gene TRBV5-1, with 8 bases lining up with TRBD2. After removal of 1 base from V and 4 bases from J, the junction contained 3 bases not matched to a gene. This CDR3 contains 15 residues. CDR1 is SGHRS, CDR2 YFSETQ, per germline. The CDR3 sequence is CASSLLSGSTGELFF. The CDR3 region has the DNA TGCGCCAGCAGCTTGTTGAGCGGGAGCACCGGGGAGCTGTTTTTT. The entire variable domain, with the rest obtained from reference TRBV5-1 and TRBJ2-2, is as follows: KAGVTQTPRYLIKTRGQQVTLSCSPISGHRSVSWYQQTPGQGLQFLFEYFSETQRNKGNFPGRFSGRQFSNSRSEMNVSTLELGDSALYLCASSLLSGSTGELFFGEGSRLTVL.

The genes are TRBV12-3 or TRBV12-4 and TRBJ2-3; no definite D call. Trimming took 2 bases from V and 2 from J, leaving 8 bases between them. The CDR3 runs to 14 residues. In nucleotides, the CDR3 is TGTGCCAGCAGTTTAATCCGATTCACAGATACGCAGTATTTT. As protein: CASSLIRFTDTQYF.

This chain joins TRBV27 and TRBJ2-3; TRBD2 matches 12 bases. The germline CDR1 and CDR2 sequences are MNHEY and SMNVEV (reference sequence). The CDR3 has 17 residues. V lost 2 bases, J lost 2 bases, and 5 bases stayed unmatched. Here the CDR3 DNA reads TGTGCCAGCAGTTTAAAGCTAGCGGGAGGGTTCACAGATACGCAGTATTTT. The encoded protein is CASSLKLAGGFTDTQYF.

In nucleotides, the CDR3 is TGCGCCAGCAGCCAAATTTCCACCCGGGCCAAAAACATTCAGTACTTC. Translating gives CASSQISTRAKNIQYF. The chain combines TRBV4-1 with TRBJ2-4; unclear D gene. V was clipped by 2 bases and J by 1 base, with 12 bases between them. The CDR3 runs 16 residues. Germline V lookup: CDR1 MGHRA, CDR2 YSYEKL.

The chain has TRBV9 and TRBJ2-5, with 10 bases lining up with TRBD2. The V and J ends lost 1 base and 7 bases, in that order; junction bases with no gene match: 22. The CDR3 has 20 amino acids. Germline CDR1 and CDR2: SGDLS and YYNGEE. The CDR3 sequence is CASSVLSEPRAGGPIGTQYF. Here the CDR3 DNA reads TGTGCCAGCAGCGTACTCAGCGAACCGAGAGCGGGAGGGCCCATCGGGACCCAGTACTTC.

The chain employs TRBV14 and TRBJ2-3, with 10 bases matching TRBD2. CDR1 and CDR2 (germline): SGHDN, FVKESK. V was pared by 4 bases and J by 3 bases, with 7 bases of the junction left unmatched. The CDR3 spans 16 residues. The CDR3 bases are TGTGCCAGCAGCCCACCAAGCGGGAGGGCAACAGATACGCAGTATTTT. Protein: CASSPPSGRATDTQYF. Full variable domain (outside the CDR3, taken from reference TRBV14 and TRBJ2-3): EAGVTQFPSHSVIEKGQTVTLRCDPISGHDNLYWYRRVMGKEIKFLLHFVKESKQDESGMPNNRFLAERTGGTYSTLKVQPAELEDSGVYFCASSPPSGRATDTQYFGPGTRLTVL.

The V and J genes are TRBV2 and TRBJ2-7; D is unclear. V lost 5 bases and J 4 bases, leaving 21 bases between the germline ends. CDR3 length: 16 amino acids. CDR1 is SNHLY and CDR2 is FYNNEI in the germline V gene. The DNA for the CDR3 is TGTGCCAGCAGTAGTGGACCTACCGCCCTAGTGTACGAGCAGTACTTC. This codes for CASSSGPTALVYEQYF.